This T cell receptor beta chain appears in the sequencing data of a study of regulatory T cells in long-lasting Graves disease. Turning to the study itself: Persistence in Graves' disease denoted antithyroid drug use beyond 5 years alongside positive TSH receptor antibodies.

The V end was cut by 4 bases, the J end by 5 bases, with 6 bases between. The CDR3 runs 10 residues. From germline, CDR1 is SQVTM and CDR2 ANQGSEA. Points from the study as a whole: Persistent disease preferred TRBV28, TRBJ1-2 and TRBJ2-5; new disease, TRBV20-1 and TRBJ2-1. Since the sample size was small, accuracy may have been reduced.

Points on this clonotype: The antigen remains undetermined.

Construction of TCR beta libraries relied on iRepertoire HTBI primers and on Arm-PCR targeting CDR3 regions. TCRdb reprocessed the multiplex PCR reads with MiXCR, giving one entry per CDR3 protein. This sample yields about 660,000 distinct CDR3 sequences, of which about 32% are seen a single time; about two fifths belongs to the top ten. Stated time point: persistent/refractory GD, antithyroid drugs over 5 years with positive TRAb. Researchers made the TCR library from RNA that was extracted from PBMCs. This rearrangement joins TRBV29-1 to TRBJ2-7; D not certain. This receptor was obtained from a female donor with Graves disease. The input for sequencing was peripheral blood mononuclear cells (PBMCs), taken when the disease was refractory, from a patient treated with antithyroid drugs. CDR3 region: CSVGFDEQYF. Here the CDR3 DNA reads TGCAGCGTTGGGTTTGACGAGCAGTACTTC.